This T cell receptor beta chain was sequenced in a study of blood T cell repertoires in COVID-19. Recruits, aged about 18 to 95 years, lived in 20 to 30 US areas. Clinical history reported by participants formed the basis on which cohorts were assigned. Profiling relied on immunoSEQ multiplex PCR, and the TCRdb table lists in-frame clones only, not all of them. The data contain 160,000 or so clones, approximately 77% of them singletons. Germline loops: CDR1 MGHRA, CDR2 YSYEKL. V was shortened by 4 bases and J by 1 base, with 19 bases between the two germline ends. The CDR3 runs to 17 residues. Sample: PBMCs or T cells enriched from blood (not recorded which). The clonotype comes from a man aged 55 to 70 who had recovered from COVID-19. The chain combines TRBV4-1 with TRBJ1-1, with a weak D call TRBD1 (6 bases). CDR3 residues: CASSPGGGGPPNTEAFF. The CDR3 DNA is TGCGCCAGCAGCCCTGGGGGCGGGGGTCCCCCGAACACTGAAGCTTTCTTT.